This TCR beta chain was found in a study of tumor and adjacent non-tumor tissue in lung cancer. Study-level points and caveats: Higher tumor TCR diversity was associated with shorter survival. Top 100 clones took a larger repertoire share in normal lung.

This sample's RNA came from whole unsorted tissue. Donors were chemotherapy-naive, newly diagnosed lung cancer surgical patients in China, August–late 2014. Three rounds of nested PCR, following a modified ARM-PCR protocol, produced the TCRbeta library. TCRdb independently ran MiXCR on the multiplex PCR reads; one entry per CDR3 protein. The repertoire holds some 120,000 distinct CDR3 sequences, with approximately 66% as singletons. This clonotype appeared once. Its matching antigen is unknown. The germline gene is not matched at one end of the junction; a read error may be the cause. CDR1 and CDR2 (germline): DFQATT, SNEGSKA (reference sequence). The CDR3 covers 15 residues.

The source of this sequence is a man aged 30 to 39 with non-small cell lung cancer. This chain joins TRBV20-1 and TRBJ1-6; 7 bases line up with TRBD1. The sequenced sample was lung tumor tissue. In DNA form, the CDR3 reads TGCAGTGCTATAGGGGAGACAGGGTATAATTCACTCCTCCACTTT. This encodes CSAIGETGYNSLLHF.